The 17 T cell receptor beta chains reported below all come from one sample, sequenced in a study of cytomegalovirus exposure and HLA in healthy donors. The study ran its PCR with 60 Vbeta and 13 Jbeta primers. Assay: immunoSEQ multiplex PCR; the TCRdb copy retains only in-frame clones and omits some. Its table lists around 80,000 clones. The sample taken for sequencing was PBMCs. All receptors derive from a middle-aged man in good health and CMV-seronegative.

The chain has TRBV6-1 and TRBJ2-5, with D perhaps matching TRBD1 (7 bases). Looked up from germline, CDR1 is MNHNS and CDR2 is SASEGT. V was shortened by 11 bases and J by 11 bases, with 24 bases between the two germline ends. The CDR3 contains 13 residues. This CDR3 is CAGEAGGTDKQYF. In nucleotides, the CDR3 is TGTGCCGGGGAAGCGGGCGGGACAGACAAGCAGTACTTC.

The V and J genes are TRBV2 and TRBJ2-7; a weak D match, TRBD2 (6 bases). The CDR3 is made up of 16 amino acids. Germline V lookup: CDR1 SNHLY, CDR2 FYNNEI. V dropped 10 bases and J dropped 0 bases, with 22 bases sitting between them. The CDR3 is CATIVTGSKFSYEQYF. The DNA for the CDR3 is TGTGCCACCATCGTTACCGGGAGTAAATTCTCCTACGAGCAGTACTTC. Full variable domain (rest looked up from reference TRBV2 and TRBJ2-7): EPEVTQTPSHQVTQMGQEVILRCVPISNHLYFYWYRQILGQKVEFLVSFYNNEISEKSEIFDDQFSVERPDGSNFTLKIRSTKLEDSAMYFCATIVTGSKFSYEQYFGPGTRLTVT.

V gene TRBV5-1 combines with J gene TRBJ2-7; D gene ambiguous. The CDR3 runs to 15 residues. Germline V lookup: CDR1 SGHRS, CDR2 YFSETQ. V was shortened by 0 bases and J by 5 bases, with 15 bases between the two germline ends. The CDR3: CASSLGAKSFDEQYF. The CDR3 DNA follows: TGCGCCAGCAGCTTGGGGGCGAAATCCTTTGACGAGCAGTACTTC.

The chain recombines TRBV11-3 with TRBJ2-1; 8 nucleotides agree with TRBD2. CDR1 and CDR2 (germline): SGHNT, YENEEA. The V gene end was trimmed by 0 bases and the J gene end by 4 bases; junction bases not matched to a gene: 8. The CDR3 spans 17 residues. CDR3 sequence reads: CASSLDLGGGDYNEQFF. CDR3 DNA: TGTGCCAGCAGCTTAGATCTCGGGGGGGGAGATTACAATGAGCAGTTCTTC.

The chain uses TRBV6-6 and TRBJ2-7; D is possibly TRBD2 (5 bases). Germline V lookup: CDR1 MNHNY, CDR2 SVGAGI (reference sequence). The CDR3 loop spans 11 amino acids. The V end was cut by 8 bases, the J end by 4 bases, with 9 bases between. CDR3 nucleotide sequence: TGTGCCAGCGCCAGGACTTACGAGCAGTACTTC. This encodes CASARTYEQYF.

This chain uses TRBV6-1 with TRBJ1-4, with D possibly TRBD1 on 5 matching bases. Trimming removed 7 bases from V and 8 bases from J, with 17 bases in between. Germline-derived CDR1 and CDR2 are MNHNS and SASEGT. The CDR3 covers 14 residues. The CDR3 reads CASTVGQGWEKLFF. CDR3 DNA sequence: TGTGCCAGCACCGTAGGACAAGGATGGGAAAAACTGTTTTTT.

The chain combines TRBV5-4 with TRBJ2-7, with a tentative D call TRBD1 (7 bases). CDR1 is SGHNT and CDR2 is YYREEE in the germline V gene (reference sequence). The CDR3 runs to 16 residues. The V end lost 3 bases, the J end lost 0 bases, and 16 bases lay between the germline ends. The CDR3 coding sequence is TGTGCCAGCAGCTGGGGAGTCAGGGGGGTCTCCTACGAGCAGTACTTC. It encodes CASSWGVRGVSYEQYF. The full variable domain, rest sourced from reference TRBV5-4 and TRBJ2-7, is ETGVTQSPTHLIKTRGQQVTLRCSSQSGHNTVSWYQQALGQGPQFIFQYYREEENGRGNFPPRFSGLQFPNYSSELNVNALELDDSALYLCASSWGVRGVSYEQYFGPGTRLTVT.

The chain couples TRBV7-9 to TRBJ1-3; 7 nucleotides agree with TRBD1. The length of the CDR3 is 16 residues. The germline gives CDR1 SEHNR, CDR2 FQNEAQ (reference sequence). After removal of 1 base from V and 0 bases from J, the junction contained 3 bases not matched to a gene. The CDR3 region is CASSLGGTASGNTIYF. CDR3 in DNA: TGTGCCAGCAGCTTAGGGGGGACAGCCTCTGGAAACACCATATATTTT.

The chain employs TRBV4-2 and TRBJ1-1; D not certain. The CDR3 spans 16 residues. V lost 4 bases and J lost 0, with 15 bases in between. CDR1 is LGHNA and CDR2 is YNFKEQ in the germline V gene. The CDR3 DNA follows: TGTGCCAGCAGCCCCGTGTCGGAGGCCATGAACACTGAAGCTTTCTTT. Its protein is CASSPVSEAMNTEAFF.

The chain joins TRBV4-3 to TRBJ1-1; 11 nucleotides agree with TRBD1. The V and J ends lost 3 bases and 3 bases, in that order; junction bases with no gene match: 9. The CDR3 is made up of 17 amino acids. Germline loops: CDR1 LGHNA, CDR2 YSLEER. The CDR3 loop is CASSQAWTGGRDTEAFF. As DNA, the CDR3 is TGCGCCAGCAGCCAGGCCTGGACAGGGGGCAGAGACACTGAAGCTTTCTTT.

The rearrangement uses TRBV7-8 and TRBJ1-3, with D possibly matching TRBD1 (6 bases). CDR1 SGHVS and CDR2 FQNEAQ come from the germline V gene. CDR3 length equals 15 residues. The V gene lost 0 bases and the J gene lost 6 bases, with 12 bases spanning the gap. The CDR3, as DNA: TGTGCCAGCAGCTTAGCGCAGGGGCTGGAAAACACCATATATTTT. The encoded protein is CASSLAQGLENTIYF.

The chain recombines TRBV7-9 with TRBJ1-1, with D maybe TRBD1 (5 bases). CDR1 and CDR2 (germline): SEHNR, FQNEAQ (reference sequence). The CDR3 is 14 amino acids. Trimming pared 5 bases from V and 1 base from J, leaving 11 bases between. The CDR3 loop reads CASSKQTENTEAFF. CDR3 sequence (DNA): TGTGCCAGCAGCAAGCAGACAGAGAACACTGAAGCTTTCTTT. Drawing the rest from reference TRBV7-9 and TRBJ1-1, the complete variable domain is DTGVSQNPRHKITKRGQNVTFRCDPISEHNRLYWYRQTLGQGPEFLTYFQNEAQLEKSRLLSDRFSAERPKGSFSTLEIQRTEQGDSAMYLCASSKQTENTEAFFGQGTRLTVV.

This chain joins TRBV10-3 and TRBJ2-7; 8 positions agree with TRBD2. CDR3 length: 14 amino acids. Germline values: CDR1 ENHRY, CDR2 SYGVKD. Trimming took 3 bases from V and 6 from J; bases not matched to a gene: 7. CDR3 DNA: TGTGCCATCAGTGAAACTAGCGGAGTAGGCGAGCAGTACTTC. It translates to CAISETSGVGEQYF.

The chain employs TRBV4-2 and TRBJ1-1, with 7 bases fitting TRBD1. Germline V CDR1 and CDR2: LGHNA, YNFKEQ. The CDR3 loop spans 15 amino acids. Trimming cost V 4 bases and J 1 base; bases outside gene matches: 6. This chain's CDR3 is CASSLRTGENTEAFF. CDR3 sequence (DNA): TGTGCCAGCAGCCTACGGACAGGAGAGAACACTGAAGCTTTCTTT.

The rearrangement uses TRBV9 and TRBJ2-2, with 8 bases matching TRBD2. The CDR3 consists of 16 residues. V trimming: 6 bases; J trimming: 0 bases; junction bases outside the gene matches: 7. CDR1 and CDR2 (germline): SGDLS, YYNGEE. In DNA, the CDR3 is TGTGCCAGCACCCCACTAGCGGAATCGAACACCGGGGAGCTGTTTTTT. Its protein product is CASTPLAESNTGELFF.

This chain joins TRBV4-1 and TRBJ2-7; perhaps TRBD2 as D (6 bases). V was clipped by 4 bases and J by 4 bases, with 14 bases between them. The CDR3 totals 14 residues. CDR1 and CDR2 (germline): MGHRA, YSYEKL. CDR3 sequence reads: CASSLNLAEYEQYF. The CDR3, as DNA: TGCGCCAGCAGCCTCAACTTAGCGGAGTACGAGCAGTACTTC.

V and J are TRBV5-4 and TRBJ1-1; 8 bases align to TRBD1. J gave up 11 bases and V 4 bases, and 10 bases lay outside the gene matches. The CDR3 runs 13 residues. From germline, CDR1 is SGHNT and CDR2 YYREEE (reference sequence). CDR3 region: CASSTDRALRAFF. The CDR3 nucleotides read TGTGCCAGCAGCACGGACAGGGCTCTTCGGGCTTTCTTT. The entire variable domain, with the rest obtained from reference TRBV5-4 and TRBJ1-1, is as follows: ETGVTQSPTHLIKTRGQQVTLRCSSQSGHNTVSWYQQALGQGPQFIFQYYREEENGRGNFPPRFSGLQFPNYSSELNVNALELDDSALYLCASSTDRALRAFFGQGTRLTVV.